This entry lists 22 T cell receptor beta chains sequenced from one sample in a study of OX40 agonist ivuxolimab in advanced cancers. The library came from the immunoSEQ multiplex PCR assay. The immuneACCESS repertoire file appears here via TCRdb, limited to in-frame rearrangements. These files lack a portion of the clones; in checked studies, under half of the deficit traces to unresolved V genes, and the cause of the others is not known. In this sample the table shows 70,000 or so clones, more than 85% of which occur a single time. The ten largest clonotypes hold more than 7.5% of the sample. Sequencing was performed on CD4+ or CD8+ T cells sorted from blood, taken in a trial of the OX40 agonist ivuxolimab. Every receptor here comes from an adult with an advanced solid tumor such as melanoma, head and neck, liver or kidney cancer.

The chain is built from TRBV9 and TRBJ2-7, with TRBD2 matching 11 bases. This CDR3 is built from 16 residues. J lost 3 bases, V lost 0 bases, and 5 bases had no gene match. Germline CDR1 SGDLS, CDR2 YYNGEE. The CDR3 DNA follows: TGTGCCAGCAGCGTAGCTAGCGGGGGGTCTGTCTACGAGCAGTACTTC. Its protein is CASSVASGGSVYEQYF.

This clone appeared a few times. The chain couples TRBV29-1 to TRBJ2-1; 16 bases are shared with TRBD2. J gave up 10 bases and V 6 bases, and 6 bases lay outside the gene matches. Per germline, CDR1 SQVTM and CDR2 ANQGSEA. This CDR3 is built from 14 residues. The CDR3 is CSVAGTSGGGEQFF. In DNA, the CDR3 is TGCAGCGTCGCCGGGACTAGCGGGGGGGGAGAGCAGTTCTTC.

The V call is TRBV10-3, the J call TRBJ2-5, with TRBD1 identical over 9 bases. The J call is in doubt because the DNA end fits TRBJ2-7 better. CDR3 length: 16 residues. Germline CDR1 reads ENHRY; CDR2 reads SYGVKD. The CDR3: CAISEPSGTGRYEQYF. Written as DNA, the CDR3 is TGTGCCATCAGTGAGCCTTCGGGGACAGGGAGGTACGAGCAGTACTTC.

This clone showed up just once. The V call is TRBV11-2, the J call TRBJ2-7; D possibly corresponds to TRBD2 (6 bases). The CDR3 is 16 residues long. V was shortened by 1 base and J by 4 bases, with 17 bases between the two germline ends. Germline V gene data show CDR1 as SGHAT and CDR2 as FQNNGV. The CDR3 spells CASSLASGVFAYEQYF. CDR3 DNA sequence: TGTGCCAGCAGCTTAGCATCGGGGGTATTCGCGTACGAGCAGTACTTC.

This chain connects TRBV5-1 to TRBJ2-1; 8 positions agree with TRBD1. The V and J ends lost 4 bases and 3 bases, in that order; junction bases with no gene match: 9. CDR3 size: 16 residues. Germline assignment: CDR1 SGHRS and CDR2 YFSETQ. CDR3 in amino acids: CASSPLGQGSYNEQFF. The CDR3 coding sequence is TGCGCCAGCAGCCCACTTGGACAGGGAAGCTACAATGAGCAGTTCTTC.

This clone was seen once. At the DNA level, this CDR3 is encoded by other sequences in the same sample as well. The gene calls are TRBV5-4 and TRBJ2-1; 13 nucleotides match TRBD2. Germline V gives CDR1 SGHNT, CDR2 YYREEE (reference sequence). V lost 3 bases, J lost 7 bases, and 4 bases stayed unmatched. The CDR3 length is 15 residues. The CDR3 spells CASSSLAGGLNEQFF. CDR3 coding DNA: TGTGCCAGCAGCTCACTAGCGGGGGGGCTGAATGAGCAGTTCTTC. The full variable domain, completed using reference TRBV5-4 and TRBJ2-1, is ETGVTQSPTHLIKTRGQQVTLRCSSQSGHNTVSWYQQALGQGPQFIFQYYREEENGRGNFPPRFSGLQFPNYSSELNVNALELDDSALYLCASSSLAGGLNEQFFGPGTRLTVL.

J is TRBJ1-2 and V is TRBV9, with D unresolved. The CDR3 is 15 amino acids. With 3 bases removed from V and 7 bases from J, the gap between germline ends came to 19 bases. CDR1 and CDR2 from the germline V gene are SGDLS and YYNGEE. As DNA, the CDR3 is TGTGCCAGCAGCGGCTTTACCCTTAACCTGGGTGGCTACACCTTC. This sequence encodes CASSGFTLNLGGYTF.

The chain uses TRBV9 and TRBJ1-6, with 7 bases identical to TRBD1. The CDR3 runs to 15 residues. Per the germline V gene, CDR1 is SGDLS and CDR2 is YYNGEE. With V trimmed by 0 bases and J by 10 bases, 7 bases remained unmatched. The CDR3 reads CASSVGGGQGSPLHF. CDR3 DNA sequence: TGTGCCAGCAGCGTAGGAGGGGGCCAGGGATCACCCCTCCACTTT.

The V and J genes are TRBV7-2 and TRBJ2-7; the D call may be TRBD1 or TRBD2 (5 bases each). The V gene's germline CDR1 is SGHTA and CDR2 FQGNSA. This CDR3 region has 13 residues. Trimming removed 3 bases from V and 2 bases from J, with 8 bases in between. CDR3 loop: CASSLWGTYEQYF. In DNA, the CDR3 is TGTGCCAGCAGCTTGTGGGGGACCTACGAGCAGTACTTC.

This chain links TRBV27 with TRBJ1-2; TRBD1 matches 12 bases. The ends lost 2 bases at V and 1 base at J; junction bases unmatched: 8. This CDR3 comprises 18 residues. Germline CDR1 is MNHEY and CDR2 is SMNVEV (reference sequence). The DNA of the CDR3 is TGTGCCAGCAGTTTAAGTACCGGGACAGGGGGCCTTAACTATGGCTACACCTTC. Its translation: CASSLSTGTGGLNYGYTF.

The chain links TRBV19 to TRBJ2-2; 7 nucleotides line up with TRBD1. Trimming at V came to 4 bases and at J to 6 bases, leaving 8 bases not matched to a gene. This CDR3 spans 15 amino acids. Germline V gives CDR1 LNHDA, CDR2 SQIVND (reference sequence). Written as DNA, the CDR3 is TGTGCCAGTAGTAACAGGGGTGGTTGGTCCGGGGAGCTGTTTTTT. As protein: CASSNRGGWSGELFF.

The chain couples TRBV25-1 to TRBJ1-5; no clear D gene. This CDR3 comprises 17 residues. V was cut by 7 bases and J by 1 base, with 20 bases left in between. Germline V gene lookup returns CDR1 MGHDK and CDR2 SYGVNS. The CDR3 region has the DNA TGTGCCAGCATTCCCCCCAGCGGGCGGTGGAGCAATCAGCCCCAGCATTTT. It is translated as CASIPPSGRWSNQPQHF.

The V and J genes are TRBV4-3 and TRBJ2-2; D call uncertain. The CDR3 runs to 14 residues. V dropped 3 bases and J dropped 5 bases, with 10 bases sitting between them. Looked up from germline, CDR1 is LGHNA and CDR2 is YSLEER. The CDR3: CASSHTQGTGELFF. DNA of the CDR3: TGCGCCAGCAGCCATACTCAAGGGACCGGGGAGCTGTTTTTT.

The CDR3 DNA sequence: TGTGCCATCAGTGAGTCTATCACTGAAGCTTTCTTT. It specifies CAISESITEAFF. The chain links TRBV10-3 to TRBJ1-1; D call uncertain. Germline CDR1 reads ENHRY; CDR2 reads SYGVKD. The CDR3 is 12 amino acids. V was trimmed by 0 bases and J by 4 bases, leaving 3 bases between them.

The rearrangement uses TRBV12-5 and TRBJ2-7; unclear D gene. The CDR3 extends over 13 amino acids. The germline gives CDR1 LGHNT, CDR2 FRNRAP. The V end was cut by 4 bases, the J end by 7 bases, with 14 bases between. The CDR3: CASGSPSGREQYF. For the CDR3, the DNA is TGTGCTAGTGGTTCCCCCTCGGGCCGTGAGCAGTACTTC.

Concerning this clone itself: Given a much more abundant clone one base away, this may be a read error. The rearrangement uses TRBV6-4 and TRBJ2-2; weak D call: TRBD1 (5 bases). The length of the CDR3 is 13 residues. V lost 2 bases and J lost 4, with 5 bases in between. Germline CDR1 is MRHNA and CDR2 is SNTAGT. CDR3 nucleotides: TGTGCCAGCAGTGACGGGGCCACCGGGGAGCTGTTTTTT. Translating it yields CASSDGATGELFF.

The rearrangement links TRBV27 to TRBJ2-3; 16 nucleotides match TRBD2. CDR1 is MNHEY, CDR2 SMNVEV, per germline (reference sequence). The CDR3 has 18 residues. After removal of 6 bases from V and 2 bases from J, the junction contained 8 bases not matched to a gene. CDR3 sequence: CASRTGTSGGGITDTQYF. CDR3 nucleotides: TGTGCCAGCAGAACCGGGACTAGCGGGGGGGGTATCACAGATACGCAGTATTTT.

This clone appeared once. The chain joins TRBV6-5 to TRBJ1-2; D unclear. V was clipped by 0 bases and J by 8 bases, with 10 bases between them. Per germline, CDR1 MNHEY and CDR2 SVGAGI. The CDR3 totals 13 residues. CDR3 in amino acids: CASSYSGDEGYTF. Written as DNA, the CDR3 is TGTGCCAGCAGTTACTCGGGAGACGAGGGCTACACCTTC.

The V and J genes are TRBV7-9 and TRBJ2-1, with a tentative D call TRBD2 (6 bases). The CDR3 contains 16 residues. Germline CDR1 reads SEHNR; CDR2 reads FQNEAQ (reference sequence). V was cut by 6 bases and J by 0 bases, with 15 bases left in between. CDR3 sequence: CASSPTYGSSYNEQFF. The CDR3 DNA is TGTGCCAGCAGTCCGACCTACGGGAGCTCCTACAATGAGCAGTTCTTC.

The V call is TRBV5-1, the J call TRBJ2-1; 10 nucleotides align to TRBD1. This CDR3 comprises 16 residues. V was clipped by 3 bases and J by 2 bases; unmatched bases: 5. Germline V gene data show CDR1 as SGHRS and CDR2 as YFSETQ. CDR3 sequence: CASSSDRGPTYNEQFF. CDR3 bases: TGCGCCAGCAGCTCAGACAGGGGGCCAACCTACAATGAGCAGTTCTTC.

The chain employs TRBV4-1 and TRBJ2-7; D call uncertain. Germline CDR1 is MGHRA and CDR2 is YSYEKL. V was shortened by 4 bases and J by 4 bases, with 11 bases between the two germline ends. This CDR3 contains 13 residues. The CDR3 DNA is TGCGCCAGCAGCCCCACCCTCAGGTACGAGCAGTACTTC. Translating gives CASSPTLRYEQYF.

CDR3 protein: CASRQGSYEQYF. CDR3 nucleotide sequence: TGCGCCAGTCGACAGGGGTCCTACGAGCAGTACTTC. This sequence joins TRBV5-1 and TRBJ2-7; 8 bases line up with TRBD1. V trimming: 8 bases; J trimming: 1 base; junction bases outside the gene matches: 2. The CDR3 is made up of 12 amino acids. Germline loops: CDR1 SGHRS, CDR2 YFSETQ.